The text below deals with one T cell receptor beta chain. This sample stems from a study of siplizumab effects on memory and regulatory T cells. The CDR3 is 15 residues long. The V gene's germline CDR1 is MNHEY and CDR2 SVGAGI. The junction had 5 bases not matched to a gene; V was cut back by 4 bases and J by 1 base. Repertoires were generated with immunoSEQ multiplex PCR, while TCRdb's copy carries only in-frame clones and drops some. The sample holds over 85,000 clones, 90% to 95% seen once. This chain uses TRBV6-5 with TRBJ1-1; TRBD1 matches at 8 bases. Sequencing was carried out using non-Treg CD4+ T cells sorted from blood. This sequence originates from a human donor in good health. CDR3 DNA: TGTGCCAGCAGTTCAGGGGGCGTCGGGAACACTGAAGCTTTCTTT. Its translation is CASSSGGVGNTEAFF.